Below, 11 T cell receptor beta chains from the same sample are listed, as sequenced in a study of blood T cell repertoires in COVID-19. Profiling relied on immunoSEQ multiplex PCR, and the TCRdb table lists in-frame clones only, not all of them. Found here are tens of thousands of clones, roughly 83% of them singletons; the top ten hold approximately 7%. Source material: peripheral blood. The receptor set was obtained from a young man with COVID-19, enrolled during active disease.

The V gene is TRBV28, the J gene TRBJ2-7; 10 bases align to TRBD2. Germline-derived CDR1 and CDR2 are MDHEN and SYDVKM. Unmatched junction bases numbered 11, after V lost 5 bases and J lost 1 base. The CDR3 consists of 17 residues. The CDR3 region is CASSTMTSGRDSYEQYF. The CDR3 DNA sequence: TGTGCCAGCAGTACAATGACCAGCGGGAGGGATTCCTACGAGCAGTACTTC. Complete variable domain (other parts from reference TRBV28 and TRBJ2-7): DVKVTQSSRYLVKRTGEKVFLECVQDMDHENMFWYRQDPGLGLRLIYFSYDVKMKEKGDIPEGYSVSREKKERFSLILESASTNQTSMYLCASSTMTSGRDSYEQYFGPGTRLTVT.

This chain joins TRBV9 and TRBJ1-3, with 8 bases fitting TRBD1. The CDR3 spans 16 residues. Germline V lookup: CDR1 SGDLS, CDR2 YYNGEE. V shed 0 bases and J 4 bases; nucleotides not matched to a gene: 6. The CDR3 nucleotides read TGTGCCAGCAGCGTAGTTGCCAGGGGGCAAGGAAACACCATATATTTT. Its protein is CASSVVARGQGNTIYF.

The rearrangement uses TRBV5-1 and TRBJ2-3; 8 bases fit TRBD2. V dropped 6 bases and J dropped 2; count of bases not matched to a gene: 5. Germline V gives CDR1 SGHRS, CDR2 YFSETQ. The CDR3 consists of 14 residues. In DNA form, the CDR3 reads TGCGCCAGCACCAGACTAGCGTACACAGATACGCAGTATTTT. It specifies CASTRLAYTDTQYF.

V gene TRBV5-1 combines with J gene TRBJ1-1; a weak D match, TRBD1 (5 bases). Germline assignment: CDR1 SGHRS and CDR2 YFSETQ. V gave up 4 bases and J gave up 13 bases, with 17 bases separating them. The CDR3 consists of 12 residues. CDR3 nucleotide sequence: TGCGCCAGCAGCCCTACCGAGGGCGGGGGTTTCTTT. Translated: CASSPTEGGGFF.

The chain uses TRBV28 and TRBJ1-2; D is unresolved. V was pared by 6 bases and J by 5 bases, with 7 bases between. The CDR3 is 11 amino acids. The germline CDR1 and CDR2 sequences are MDHEN and SYDVKM. The CDR3, as DNA: TGTGCCAGCAGCCCGGGTTATGGCTACACCTTC. This encodes CASSPGYGYTF.

The V call is TRBV30, the J call TRBJ2-3; 7 bases are a match to TRBD2. CDR3 length: 15 amino acids. Looked up from germline, CDR1 is GTSNPN and CDR2 is SVGIG (reference sequence). The junction had 9 bases not matched to a gene; V was cut back by 2 bases and J by 4 bases. CDR3 in amino acids: CAWSRGRATADTQYF. CDR3 DNA sequence: TGTGCCTGGAGTCGAGGGAGGGCCACGGCAGATACGCAGTATTTT.

This chain joins TRBV28 and TRBJ1-2; 7 nucleotides align to TRBD1. The CDR3 spans 12 residues. After removal of 6 bases from V and 4 bases from J, the junction contained 2 bases not matched to a gene. Germline loops: CDR1 MDHEN, CDR2 SYDVKM. The CDR3 here is CASSRDSYGYTF. The CDR3 coding sequence is TGTGCCAGCAGCCGGGACAGCTATGGCTACACCTTC.

The chain is built from TRBV11-2 and TRBJ1-4; D is unclear. From germline, CDR1 is SGHAT and CDR2 FQNNGV. The CDR3 sequence is 12 residues long. V dropped 5 bases and J dropped 8 bases, with 9 bases sitting between them. The CDR3 sequence: CASSPATEKLFF. The CDR3 DNA follows: TGTGCCAGCAGCCCCGCGACAGAAAAACTGTTTTTT.

The V call is TRBV11-1, the J call TRBJ1-2, with a possible D match to TRBD1 (5 bases). The CDR3 loop spans 15 amino acids. Between the trimmed V and J ends, which lost 3 bases and 6 bases, there was a span of 17 bases. Germline CDR1 SGHAT, CDR2 FQDESV (reference sequence). The chain's CDR3 is CASSLEGVPVHGYTF. The CDR3 nucleotides are TGTGCCAGCAGCTTGGAAGGGGTTCCAGTCCATGGCTACACCTTC. The variable domain in full, with the rest retrieved from reference TRBV11-1 and TRBJ1-2, is EAEVAQSPRYKITEKSQAVAFWCDPISGHATLYWYRQILGQGPELLVQFQDESVVDDSQLPKDRFSAERLKGVDSTLKIQPAELGDSAMYLCASSLEGVPVHGYTFGSGTRLTVV.

This sequence joins TRBV10-3 and TRBJ2-5; 7 bases are shared with TRBD2. CDR1 and CDR2 from the germline V gene are ENHRY and SYGVKD. V trimming: 2 bases; J trimming: 2 bases; junction bases outside the gene matches: 11. CDR3 length: 17 amino acids. CDR3 DNA: TGTGCCATCAGTGAGCCATCGGGAGGCCTAAGGCAAGAGACCCAGTACTTC. Its translation: CAISEPSGGLRQETQYF.

The chain carries TRBV7-2 and TRBJ2-7; TRBD1 agrees at 9 bases. Trimming at V came to 1 base and at J to 6 bases, leaving 7 bases not matched to a gene. The germline CDR1 and CDR2 sequences are SGHTA and FQGNSA. There are 15 residues in the CDR3. The chain's CDR3 is CASSLGQGGVGEQYF. CDR3 DNA sequence: TGTGCCAGCAGCTTAGGACAGGGGGGTGTAGGCGAGCAGTACTTC.